One sample yielded the 13 T cell receptor beta chains listed below, sequenced in a study of regulatory T cells in long-lasting Graves disease. Noted time point: persistent/refractory GD, antithyroid drugs over 5 years with positive TRAb. Preparation of the TCR library used RNA extracted from PBMCs. Construction of TCR beta libraries relied on iRepertoire HTBI primers and on Arm-PCR targeting CDR3 regions. TCRdb re-called the multiplex PCR reads through MiXCR, storing one row per CDR3 protein. In the table there are roughly 450,000 distinct CDR3 sequences, about a quarter of which are singletons. The sequences come from peripheral blood mononuclear cells (PBMCs), collected when the disease was refractory, from a patient treated with antithyroid drugs. All receptors derive from a female donor with Graves disease.

This chain uses TRBV4-1 with TRBJ2-7; TRBD1 agrees at 12 bases. The CDR3 sequence is 15 residues long. The V gene's germline CDR1 is MGHRA and CDR2 YSYEKL. The V and J ends lost 1 base and 6 bases, in that order; junction bases with no gene match: 4. CDR3 in amino acids: CASSQAGTGGREQYF. CDR3 bases: TGCGCCAGCAGCCAAGCCGGGACAGGGGGCCGCGAGCAGTACTTC.

This chain uses TRBV12-3 or TRBV12-4 with TRBJ1-2; a weak D match, TRBD1 (6 bases). V lost 6 bases and J lost 3, with 17 bases in between. The CDR3 spans 15 residues. The CDR3 DNA sequence: TGTGCCAGCAGCTATACCGGGACAACGCACTATGGCTACACCTTC. Residues: CASSYTGTTHYGYTF.

The table lists this clonotype with a few counts. V usage is TRBV19 and J usage is TRBJ1-2, with 8 bases fitting TRBD1. The CDR3 is 15 amino acids. The V segment lost 7 bases and the J segment 2 bases; nucleotides outside the gene matches: 9. CDR1 LNHDA and CDR2 SQIVND come from the germline V gene (reference sequence). In nucleotides, the CDR3 is TGTGCCAGTAACCCCCAGGACAGGGCGAACTATGGCTACACCTTC. Protein: CASNPQDRANYGYTF. The variable domain in full, with the rest retrieved from reference TRBV19 and TRBJ1-2, is DGGITQSPKYLFRKEGQNVTLSCEQNLNHDAMYWYRQDPGQGLRLIYYSQIVNDFQKGDIAEGYSVSREKKESFPLTVTSAQKNPTAFYLCASNPQDRANYGYTFGSGTRLTVV.

This clonotype was detected ten times or more. CDR3 bases: TGTGCCAGCAGTTTGGGGCTGCCACACTACGAGCAGTACTTC. It yields the protein CASSLGLPHYEQYF. This chain joins TRBV28 and TRBJ2-7, with D possibly being TRBD1 (5 bases). The V end was cut by 3 bases, the J end by 3 bases, with 12 bases between. The length of the CDR3 is 14 residues. From germline, CDR1 is MDHEN and CDR2 SYDVKM.

Here the CDR3 DNA reads TGCGGAGGGGGCGGGGAAAACACCGGGGAGCTGTTTTTT. It encodes CGGGGENTGELFF. J is TRBJ2-2 and V is TRBV29-1, with D possibly being TRBD1 (7 bases). The germline V gene has CDR1 SQVTM and CDR2 ANQGSEA. CDR3 length: 13 residues.

As DNA, the CDR3 is TGTGCCAGCAGCTGGAAGCTCAATAGCCGCAATGAGCAGTTCTTC. Translating it yields CASSWKLNSRNEQFF. V usage is TRBV7-2 and J usage is TRBJ2-1, with no clear D. The CDR3 totals 15 residues. The germline CDR1 and CDR2 sequences are SGHTA and FQGNSA. The V end was cut by 4 bases, the J end by 6 bases, with 16 bases between.

In the case of this clonotype: A much larger clone lies a single base off, so this may be a read error. The chain joins TRBV20-1 to TRBJ1-6; 9 nucleotides align to TRBD1. Germline V CDR1 and CDR2: DFQATT, SNEGSKA (reference sequence). The CDR3 is 12 amino acids. Trimming took 6 bases from V and 11 from J; bases not matched to a gene: 5. The CDR3 region has the DNA TGCAGTGCATGGACAGGGGATCCACCCCTCCACTTT. It specifies CSAWTGDPPLHF.

This rearrangement joins TRBV30 to TRBJ1-2; 7 nucleotides align to TRBD1. There are 16 residues in the CDR3. The germline CDR1 and CDR2 sequences are GTSNPN and SVGIG (reference sequence). V was pared by 2 bases and J by 6 bases, with 15 bases of the junction left unmatched. The CDR3 bases are TGTGCCTGGAGTTTAGGGTTCGTCAGGGGGTTCGATGGCTACACCTTC. Amino acid sequence: CAWSLGFVRGFDGYTF.

This clonotype was seen repeatedly, ten times or more. J is TRBJ1-2 and V is TRBV6-5, with 10 nucleotides matching TRBD1. V shed 2 bases, J shed 5 bases, and the junction held 2 bases outside the gene matches. This CDR3 is 14 amino acids long. CDR1 and CDR2 from the germline V gene are MNHEY and SVGAGI. CDR3 sequence: CASSYRDRGYGYTF. As DNA, the CDR3 is TGTGCCAGCAGTTACCGGGACAGGGGTTATGGCTACACCTTC.

The J gene is TRBJ1-2, the V gene TRBV7-8; perhaps TRBD1 as D (6 bases). This CDR3 has 15 amino acids. Germline CDR1 is SGHVS and CDR2 is FQNEAQ. V was clipped by 5 bases and J by 6 bases, with 19 bases between them. The chain's CDR3 is CASSTRGHPYDGYTF. In nucleotides, the CDR3 is TGTGCCAGCAGCACAAGGGGACACCCATACGATGGCTACACCTTC.

This clonotype was seen a few times. The V call is TRBV6-1, the J call TRBJ2-7; 7 bases line up with TRBD1. Unmatched junction bases numbered 2, after V lost 6 bases and J lost 0 bases. Germline V CDR1 and CDR2: MNHNS, SASEGT. The length of the CDR3 is 13 residues. CDR3 region: CASRSGGSYEQYF. The DNA for the CDR3 is TGTGCCAGCAGGTCAGGGGGCTCCTACGAGCAGTACTTC.

Turning to this clonotype: One base away lies a much larger clone, so this may be a sequencing read error. The V and J genes are TRBV6-2 or TRBV6-3 and TRBJ2-2, with 11 bases fitting TRBD2. With 0 bases clipped from V and 6 bases from J, the junction kept 9 bases outside the gene matches. Germline loops: CDR1 MNHEY, CDR2 SVGEGT. The CDR3 is 18 amino acids. In nucleotides, the CDR3 is TGTGCCAGCAGTTACTCGGGACTAGCGGAGATCAGAGCCGGGGAGCTGTTTTTT. This codes for CASSYSGLAEIRAGELFF.

The rearrangement joins TRBV7-3 to TRBJ2-1; D is possibly TRBD1 or TRBD2 (6 bases each). This CDR3 has 15 residues. Germline V gene sequence: CDR1 SGHTA, CDR2 FQGTGA. V lost 1 base and J 8 bases, leaving 15 bases between the germline ends. CDR3 sequence (DNA): TGTGCCAGCAGCTTAAAGGGTTCGGGGGCCGATGAGCAGTTCTTC. Protein sequence: CASSLKGSGADEQFF.